The 18 T cell receptor beta chains listed next were all sequenced from one sample in a study of immune cell composition in non-small cell lung cancer. The data were produced by immunoSEQ multiplex PCR, yet TCRdb's version contains in-frame clones alone and is incomplete. Of some 3,500 clones in the sample, over 60% are singletons; the top ten hold under 4.5%. Sequenced input: lung tumor tissue. Every receptor here comes from a human donor with non-small cell lung cancer.

This clone was detected a few times. The chain employs TRBV6-1 and TRBJ1-2, with D perhaps matching TRBD1 (5 bases). The V gene lost 7 bases and the J gene lost 5 bases, with 8 bases spanning the gap. Germline values: CDR1 MNHNS, CDR2 SASEGT. The CDR3 is 11 amino acids. CDR3 protein: CASTGVYGYTF. CDR3 nucleotides: TGTGCCAGCACGGGGGTGTATGGCTACACCTTC.

The rearrangement uses TRBV15 and TRBJ1-2, with TRBD1 matching 8 bases. CDR1 is LNHNV, CDR2 YYDKDF, per germline (reference sequence). J gave up 4 bases and V 6 bases, and 7 bases lay outside the gene matches. This CDR3 region has 14 residues. The CDR3 here is CATRSTGVLYGYTF. The CDR3 DNA reads TGTGCCACCAGGTCGACAGGGGTACTCTATGGCTACACCTTC.

The gene calls are TRBV19 and TRBJ2-1; 15 nucleotides align to TRBD2. Trimming took 5 bases from V and 8 from J; bases not matched to a gene: 7. CDR3 size: 16 residues. From germline, CDR1 is LNHDA and CDR2 SQIVND (reference sequence). CDR3 sequence (DNA): TGTGCCAGTAGTTTGCGGACTAGCGGGGGGGGAGATGAGCAGTTCTTC. Translation gives CASSLRTSGGGDEQFF.

The V gene is TRBV6-6, the J gene TRBJ2-5; TRBD2 might be the D (6 bases). This CDR3 comprises 15 residues. The ends were cut back, 6 bases at V and 2 bases at J, with 16 bases in the middle. Germline assignment: CDR1 MNHNY and CDR2 SVGAGI (reference sequence). CDR3 sequence (DNA): TGTGCCAGCAGAACCGGGACTCAGCTTCAAGAGACCCAGTACTTC. The encoded protein is CASRTGTQLQETQYF.

This clone was counted a few times. The chain is built from TRBV2 and TRBJ1-6, with D possibly being TRBD1 (6 bases). CDR3 size: 14 residues. The V end was cut by 6 bases, the J end by 6 bases, with 12 bases between. The V gene's germline CDR1 is SNHLY and CDR2 FYNNEI. In DNA, the CDR3 is TGTGCCAGCAGGATACAGGGCGGTAATTCACCCCTCCACTTT. This sequence encodes CASRIQGGNSPLHF.

CDR3 in amino acids: CASHEGGGSSYEQYF. Written as DNA, the CDR3 is TGTGCCAGTCACGAGGGCGGGGGAAGCTCCTACGAGCAGTACTTC. The chain joins TRBV19 to TRBJ2-7; 7 bases agree with TRBD2. The CDR3 extends over 15 amino acids. Trimming removed 8 bases from V and 0 bases from J; junction bases left unmatched: 10. Germline lookup yields CDR1 LNHDA and CDR2 SQIVND (reference sequence).

This chain joins TRBV5-1 and TRBJ1-2; 7 nucleotides line up with TRBD1. Germline CDR1 is SGHRS and CDR2 is YFSETQ. With 2 bases clipped from V and 6 bases from J, the junction kept 7 bases outside the gene matches. This CDR3 has 14 amino acids. DNA of the CDR3: TGCGCCAGCAGCTTAGGACAGGTGGAAGATGGCTACACCTTC. Its protein product is CASSLGQVEDGYTF.

The chain employs TRBV5-4 and TRBJ1-1; a possible D gene is TRBD1 (5 bases). The CDR3 extends over 12 amino acids. Germline lookup yields CDR1 SGHNT and CDR2 YYREEE (reference sequence). The V gene lost 0 bases and the J gene lost 9 bases, with 9 bases spanning the gap. The chain's CDR3 is CASSLEDRQAFF. CDR3 DNA: TGTGCCAGCAGCTTGGAAGACAGACAAGCTTTCTTT.

This chain connects TRBV27 to TRBJ2-7, with D maybe TRBD2 (6 bases). The V end lost 4 bases, the J end lost 3 bases, and 13 bases lay between the germline ends. Per the germline V gene, CDR1 is MNHEY and CDR2 is SMNVEV (reference sequence). This CDR3 spans 14 amino acids. The CDR3 DNA reads as TGTGCCAGCAGTTCGAGGAAGACTAGCTACGAGCAGTACTTC. This translates into CASSSRKTSYEQYF.

The gene calls are TRBV13 and TRBJ2-7, with D tentatively TRBD2 (6 bases). With 2 bases removed from V and 5 bases from J, the gap between germline ends came to 22 bases. The CDR3 has 17 residues. CDR1 PRHDT and CDR2 FYEKMQ come from the germline V gene (reference sequence). The CDR3: CASSLKGSDGGVNEQYF. In DNA form, the CDR3 reads TGTGCCAGCAGCTTAAAAGGTTCGGACGGGGGAGTTAACGAGCAGTACTTC.

There are a few counts of this clone. This chain uses TRBV11-1 with TRBJ2-1; TRBD2 aligns across 7 bases. The length of the CDR3 is 16 residues. Germline lookup yields CDR1 SGHAT and CDR2 FQDESV (reference sequence). V gave up 5 bases and J gave up 10 bases; unmatched junction bases: 17. CDR3 loop: CASSQNPGGNSGEQFF. In DNA form, the CDR3 reads TGTGCCAGCAGCCAAAACCCGGGGGGAAACTCGGGGGAGCAGTTCTTC. Full variable domain (remainder filled in from reference TRBV11-1 and TRBJ2-1): EAEVAQSPRYKITEKSQAVAFWCDPISGHATLYWYRQILGQGPELLVQFQDESVVDDSQLPKDRFSAERLKGVDSTLKIQPAELGDSAMYLCASSQNPGGNSGEQFFGPGTRLTVL.

The chain carries TRBV11-2 and TRBJ2-1, with TRBD1 matching 11 bases. The CDR3 has 16 amino acids. Germline V gene lookup returns CDR1 SGHAT and CDR2 FQNNGV. V lost 0 bases to trimming and J lost 8 bases; unmatched junction nucleotides: 6. CDR3 DNA: TGTGCCAGCAGCTTAGATCTGGGACAGGGGGACTATGAGCAGTTCTTC. It is translated as CASSLDLGQGDYEQFF.

V is TRBV11-2 and J is TRBJ2-3; 7 bases are a match to TRBD1. The length of the CDR3 is 14 residues. V trimming: 3 bases; J trimming: 3 bases; junction bases outside the gene matches: 3. Germline-derived CDR1 and CDR2 are SGHAT and FQNNGV. CDR3 sequence (DNA): TGTGCCAGCAGCTTTGAGGGGGCGACAGATACGCAGTATTTT. The encoded protein is CASSFEGATDTQYF. The full variable domain, rest sourced from reference TRBV11-2 and TRBJ2-3, is EAGVAQSPRYKIIEKRQSVAFWCNPISGHATLYWYQQILGQGPKLLIQFQNNGVVDDSQLPKDRFSAERLKGVDSTLKIQPAKLEDSAVYLCASSFEGATDTQYFGPGTRLTVL.

The J gene is TRBJ1-2, the V gene TRBV6-5; TRBD1 matches 7 bases. From germline, CDR1 is MNHEY and CDR2 SVGAGI. The trim removed 5 bases at V and 4 bases at J, leaving 7 bases unmatched. The CDR3 contains 14 residues. In nucleotides, the CDR3 is TGTGCCAGCAGTCTCGACGGGACAGTCTATGGCTACACCTTC. The encoded protein is CASSLDGTVYGYTF.

The genes are TRBV7-2 and TRBJ1-6, with 9 nucleotides matching TRBD1. The CDR3 sequence is 15 residues long. V gave up 5 bases and J gave up 7 bases; unmatched junction bases: 6. CDR1 and CDR2 (germline): SGHTA, FQGNSA. CDR3: CASSPTGTGNSPLHF. The CDR3 DNA is TGTGCCAGCAGCCCCACCGGGACAGGGAATTCACCCCTCCACTTT. The full variable domain, rest sourced from reference TRBV7-2 and TRBJ1-6, is GAGVSQSPSNKVTEKGKDVELRCDPISGHTALYWYRQSLGQGLEFLIYFQGNSAPDKSGLPSDRFSAERTGGSVSTLTIQRTQQEDSAVYLCASSPTGTGNSPLHFGNGTRLTVT.

This chain connects TRBV9 to TRBJ2-7; perhaps TRBD2 as D (6 bases). Trimming took off 0 bases at V and 5 bases at J, with 9 bases between the two ends. This CDR3 comprises 13 residues. Per germline, CDR1 SGDLS and CDR2 YYNGEE. In DNA form, the CDR3 reads TGTGCCAGCAGCGTAGGGGCTAGCGACGAGCAGTACTTC. It codes for CASSVGASDEQYF.

This clone occurred a few times. The chain carries TRBV18 and TRBJ1-2; D is undetermined. From germline, CDR1 is KGHSH and CDR2 LQKENI. CDR3 length: 14 residues. Trimming pared 0 bases from V and 4 bases from J, leaving 9 bases between. CDR3 sequence: CASSPPTESYGYTF. The CDR3 DNA follows: TGTGCCAGCTCACCACCAACGGAGAGCTATGGCTACACCTTC.

This sequence joins TRBV1 and TRBJ2-2; the tabulated D call, TRBD2, remains unverified against the DNA. TRBV1 is shown as a pseudogene. The CDR3 totals 18 residues. CDR3 coding DNA: TGCACCAGCAGCCAACCCCGGCCAACTAGCGGTGACACCGGGGAGCTGTTTTTT. Translation: CTSSQPRPTSGDTGELFF.